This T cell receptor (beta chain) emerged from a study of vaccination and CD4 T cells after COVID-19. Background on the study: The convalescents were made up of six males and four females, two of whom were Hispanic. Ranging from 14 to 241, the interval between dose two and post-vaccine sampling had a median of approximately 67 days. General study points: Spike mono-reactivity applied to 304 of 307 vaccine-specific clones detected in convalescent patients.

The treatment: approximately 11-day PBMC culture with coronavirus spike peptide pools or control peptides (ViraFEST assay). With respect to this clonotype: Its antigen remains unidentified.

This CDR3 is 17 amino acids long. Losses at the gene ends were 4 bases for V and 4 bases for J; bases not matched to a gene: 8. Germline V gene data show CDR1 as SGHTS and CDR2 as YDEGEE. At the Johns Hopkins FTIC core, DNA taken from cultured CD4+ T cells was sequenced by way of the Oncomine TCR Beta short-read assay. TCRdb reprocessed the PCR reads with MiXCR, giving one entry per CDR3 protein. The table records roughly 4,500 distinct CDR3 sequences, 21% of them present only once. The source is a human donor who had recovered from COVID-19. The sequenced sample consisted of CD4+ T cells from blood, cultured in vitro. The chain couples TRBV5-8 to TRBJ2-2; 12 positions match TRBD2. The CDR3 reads CASSDLAGGLGTGELFF. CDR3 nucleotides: TGTGCCAGCAGCGACCTAGCGGGGGGGCTTGGCACCGGGGAGCTGTTTTTT.